This TCR beta chain was captured in a study of post-analysis software for immune sequencing data. Background on the study: Disease courses included relapsing-remitting, secondary progressive and progressive-relapsing multiple sclerosis. Findings of the study overall: Significantly lower normalized Chao1 diversity was seen in multiple sclerosis patients than in controls. Those samples that were prepared in the same batch co-clustered strongly by F measure. The study found TRBV5-6, TRBV5-1 and TRBV20-1 among roughly 5 TRBV segments more frequent in patients than controls.

The length of the CDR3 is 16 residues. V shed 0 bases, J shed 6 bases, and the junction held 10 bases outside the gene matches. Germline CDR1 DFQATT, CDR2 SNEGSKA (reference sequence). This clonotype was seen a few times. Its antigen is currently unknown. TCR beta libraries were prepared from cDNA with unique molecular identifiers. Once about 0.95 to 10 million T cells were used, 400,000 to 550,000 cDNA molecules resulted. TCRdb recomputed calls from the PCR reads with MiXCR, one row per CDR3 protein. The sample contains roughly 700,000 distinct CDR3 sequences, 25% to 30% of which appear only once. What was sequenced was blood. This chain connects TRBV20-1 to TRBJ2-1; TRBD1 agrees at 8 bases. The sequence was obtained from a girl aged 5-17 years with multiple sclerosis. CDR3 sequence reads: CSARDLRQGARNEQFF. CDR3 sequence (DNA): TGCAGTGCTAGAGATCTTCGGCAGGGGGCGCGCAATGAGCAGTTCTTC.